This T cell receptor (beta chain) was identified in a study of T cells in Graves' hyperthyroidism and ophthalmopathy. Study information: Peripheral blood was secured at the point of initial diagnosis, before any treatment.

Germline V CDR1 and CDR2: SGHRS, YFSETQ. The V end was cut by 3 bases, the J end by 3 bases, with 16 bases between. The CDR3 contains 16 residues. This clonotype was seen at least ten times. Amplified TCR beta CDR3 regions came from RNA transcripts. The HTBI primer set was used in a first-round RT-PCR of the TCR CDR3. TCRdb reanalysed the multiplex PCR reads using MiXCR and keeps one entry per CDR3 protein. The profile shows approximately 590,000 distinct CDR3 sequences, approximately 15% of them singletons. Stable Graves' hyperthyroidism meant no ophthalmopathy progression within 18 months. Sequenced material: blood. This TCR derives from a woman aged 25 to 39 with Graves' hyperthyroidism. The rearrangement links TRBV5-1 to TRBJ2-1; tentatively, D is TRBD2 (6 bases). The CDR3 DNA reads TGCGCCAGCAGCTACGGTGGAGGGAGAGGCTACAATGAGCAGTTCTTC. Its translation is CASSYGGGRGYNEQFF.